Sequencing of this TCR beta chain was carried out in a study of blood T cell repertoires in COVID-19 (dated by TCRdb to about 2020). As for the study more broadly: The collaborator samples originated in the United States, Italy and Spain and spanned the acute and convalescent phases of COVID-19. The material from the prospective study consisted of cDNA or gDNA derived from T cells, B-cell-depleted T cells, or PBMCs. Deeply sampled blood TCRbeta repertoires from subjects exposed to, actively infected with, or recovered from COVID-19 were included in the dataset. A freely available public database, intended as a resource for researchers studying the immune response to SARS-CoV-2, is where the repertoires were released. Samples came from the ongoing ImmuneRACE study (first 160 participants) plus 1,254 subjects from 6 global collaborators. A de-identified subject ID, COVID-19 status, age in years and sex were almost always included in the sample metadata. HLA class I and class II types, where available, came from metadata supplied by the sample provider rather than from assay-based typing. The study at large found these results: The quantity of clinical and demographic metadata differed by source and by participant and was supplied without curation.

Whole blood was collected in K2EDTA tubes by collaborating institutions according to the institutions' own protocols. For TCRbeta analysis, collaborators shipped samples in one of three forms: frozen whole blood, isolated PBMCs, or DNA extracted from either of those sample types. V is pared back by 5 bases and J by 2 bases, with 17 bases lying between the germline termini. From its cysteine to its phenylalanine, the CDR3 spans 16 amino acids. The sequence is cut down to CDR3 DNA, 48 bases in frame from base 1. The germline V gene provides CDR1 SGHVS and CDR2 FNYEAQ. Comments on this clone: Its cognate antigen has yet to be identified. Base qualities were left out, and no much larger clone turns up one base away.

TCRbeta CDR3 regions were amplified from genomic DNA using the immunoSEQ Assay, a bias-controlled multiplex PCR. On the authors' methods: The number of nucleated cells in each sample was estimated from the amplification of reference gene primers within the assay. To quantify the absolute abundance of each unique TCRbeta CDR3 rearrangement, sequence reads were collapsed and filtered. For each sample, productive Simpson clonality was calculated by taking the square root of Simpson's diversity index across productive rearrangements. TCRdb stores this immuneACCESS table with in-frame sequences only. Part of the clones is absent; in the studies checked, under half of the shortfall reflects unresolved V genes, and no reason is known for the rest. The V and J calls and clone size are taken from that table; D and trimming were inferred from the DNA. A total of 270,000 or so clones appear in this sample, 81% of them only once. Just under 3% of the sample is in the top ten clones.

This sequence was found in a woman aged 60-75 years with active or convalescent COVID-19. This chain joins TRBV7-6 to TRBJ2-3, with the D gene not clear enough to name. The specimen sequenced was peripheral blood. The CDR3 amino acid sequence is: CASSQGISTITDTQYF. In nucleotide form, the sequence is TGTGCCAGCAGCCAAGGAATAAGTACTATCACAGATACGCAGTATTTT. The CDR3, completed at both ends by the reference TRBV7-6 and TRBJ2-3 genes, gives the full variable domain GAGVSQSPRYKVTKRGQDVALRCDPISGHVSLYWYRQALGQGPEFLTYFNYEAQQDKSGLPNDRFSAERPEGSISTLTIQRTEQRDSAMYRCASSQGISTITDTQYFGPGTRLTVL.